The present T cell receptor beta chain was sequenced within a study of T cell changes during pregnancy in multiple sclerosis. Data came from immunoSEQ multiplex PCR; TCRdb stores just in-frame clones and leaves some out. The sample includes about 44,000 clones, 75% to 95% seen only once; the top ten take 0.7%. The ends were cut back, 2 bases at V and 6 bases at J, with 9 bases in the middle. From germline, CDR1 is SGHTA and CDR2 FQGNSA. The CDR3 is 13 residues long. This chain joins TRBV7-2 and TRBJ2-3; D is unclear. Sample: CD4+ T cells from peripheral blood mononuclear cells, taken before pregnancy. This sequence originates from a female donor with multiple sclerosis, enrolled in a pregnancy study. The CDR3, as DNA: TGTGCCAGCAGCTTAAAGTTGAGGGATACGCAGTATTTT. It translates to CASSLKLRDTQYF.